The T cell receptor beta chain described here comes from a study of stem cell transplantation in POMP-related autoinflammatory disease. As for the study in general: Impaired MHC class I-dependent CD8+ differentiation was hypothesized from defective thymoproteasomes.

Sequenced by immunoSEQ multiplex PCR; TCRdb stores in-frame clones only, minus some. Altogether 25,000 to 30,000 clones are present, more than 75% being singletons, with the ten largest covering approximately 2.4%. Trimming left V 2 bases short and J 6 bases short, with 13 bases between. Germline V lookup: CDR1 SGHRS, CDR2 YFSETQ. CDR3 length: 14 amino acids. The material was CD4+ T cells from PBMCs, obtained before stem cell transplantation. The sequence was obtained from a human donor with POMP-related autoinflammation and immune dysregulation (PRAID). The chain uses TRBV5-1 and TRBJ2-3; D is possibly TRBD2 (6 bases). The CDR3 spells CASSLLRDSDTQYF. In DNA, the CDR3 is TGCGCCAGCAGCTTACTCCGGGACTCGGATACGCAGTATTTT. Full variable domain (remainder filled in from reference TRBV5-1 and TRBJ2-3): KAGVTQTPRYLIKTRGQQVTLSCSPISGHRSVSWYQQTPGQGLQFLFEYFSETQRNKGNFPGRFSGRQFSNSRSEMNVSTLELGDSALYLCASSLLRDSDTQYFGPGTRLTVL.